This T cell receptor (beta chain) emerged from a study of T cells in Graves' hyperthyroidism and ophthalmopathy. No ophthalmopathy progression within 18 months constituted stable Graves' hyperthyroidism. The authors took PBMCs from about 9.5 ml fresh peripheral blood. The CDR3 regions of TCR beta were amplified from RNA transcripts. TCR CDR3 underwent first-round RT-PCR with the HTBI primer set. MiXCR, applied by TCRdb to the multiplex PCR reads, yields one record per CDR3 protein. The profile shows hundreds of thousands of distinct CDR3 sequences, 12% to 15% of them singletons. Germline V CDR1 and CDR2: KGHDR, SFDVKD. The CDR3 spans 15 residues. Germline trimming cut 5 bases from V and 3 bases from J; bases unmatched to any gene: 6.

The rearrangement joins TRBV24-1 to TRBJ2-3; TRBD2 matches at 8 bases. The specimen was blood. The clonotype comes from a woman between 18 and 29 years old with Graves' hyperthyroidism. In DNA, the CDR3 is TGTGCCACCAGTGGAGCGGGAGAGGTGACAGATACGCAGTATTTT. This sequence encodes CATSGAGEVTDTQYF.